The 8 T cell receptor beta chains below come from one sample, sequenced in a study of blood T cells in healthy people across ages. Together with a sample-barcoded 5' primer, a J-beta primer mix was included in a second PCR lasting roughly 6 to 12 cycles. TCRdb re-called the 5' RACE reads with MiXCR, one entry per CDR3 protein. The sample contains 600,000 to 850,000 distinct CDR3 sequences, around 25% of which appear only once. The same sample was also studied in work on T cells of mothers and their children.

The sequenced material came from blood. These receptors originate from a boy aged 5-17 years in good health.

The CDR3 DNA reads as TGTGCCAGCAGCTTAGCGCCTTCTTCAGGGAATCAGCCCCAGCATTTT. Protein: CASSLAPSSGNQPQHF. This rearrangement joins TRBV7-2 to TRBJ1-5; D may be TRBD1 (5 bases). Trimming removed 0 bases at V and 4 bases at J, with 13 bases between. The CDR3 is 16 residues long. CDR1 is SGHTA and CDR2 is FQGNSA in the germline V gene.

This clonotype has only a few counts. The rearrangement joins TRBV27 to TRBJ2-5, with 8 bases lining up with TRBD2. The CDR3 is 16 amino acids. Germline V gene lookup returns CDR1 MNHEY and CDR2 SMNVEV (reference sequence). The V segment lost 5 bases and the J segment 4 bases; nucleotides outside the gene matches: 12. CDR3 protein: CASSPSAGGGRETQYF. The CDR3 DNA reads as TGTGCCAGCAGTCCTTCGGCGGGAGGAGGGCGAGAGACCCAGTACTTC.

This clonotype was found a few times. The rearrangement joins TRBV29-1 to TRBJ2-3, with D perhaps matching TRBD2 (5 bases). The CDR3 length is 12 residues. V was shortened by 6 bases and J by 2 bases, with 9 bases between the two germline ends. CDR1 is SQVTM, CDR2 ANQGSEA, per germline. DNA for the CDR3: TGCAGCGTCCGGGATTACACAGATACGCAGTATTTT. It translates to CSVRDYTDTQYF.

The V and J genes are TRBV6-1 and TRBJ1-3, with a tentative D call TRBD1 (5 bases). The CDR3 runs 14 residues. V lost 7 bases to trimming and J lost 2 bases, with 12 bases between them. Germline V lookup: CDR1 MNHNS, CDR2 SASEGT. The CDR3 coding sequence is TGTGCCAGCATCGGGGGGTTGACTGGAAACACCATATATTTT. Translation: CASIGGLTGNTIYF.

This clonotype was counted a few times. The rearrangement joins TRBV7-9 to TRBJ2-2; D gene unclear. The germline V gene encodes CDR1 SEHNR and CDR2 FQNEAQ (reference sequence). This CDR3 contains 13 residues. V gave up 8 bases and J gave up 6 bases, with 13 bases separating them. CDR3 loop: CASGQTDAGELFF. DNA of the CDR3: TGTGCCAGCGGGCAGACCGACGCCGGGGAGCTGTTTTTT.

The chain joins TRBV9 to TRBJ2-5; possibly TRBD1 or TRBD2 for D (5 bases each). Judging by the DNA end, TRBJ2-7 fits better; the J call may be wrong. Germline V CDR1 and CDR2: SGDLS, YYNGEE. CDR3 length equals 16 residues. CDR3 residues: CASSVGFRDLMSEQYF. The CDR3 DNA follows: TGTGCCAGCAGCGTAGGGTTCCGGGACCTCATGAGCGAGCAGTACTTC.

In its sample, this clonotype was seen a few times. The J gene is TRBJ2-3, the V gene TRBV18, with TRBD2 as a possible D gene (6 bases). The CDR3 sequence is 13 residues long. Per the germline V gene, CDR1 is KGHSH and CDR2 is LQKENI. Between the trimmed V and J ends, which lost 1 base and 7 bases, there was a span of 9 bases. CDR3 protein: CASSPLGGYTQYF. In DNA, the CDR3 is TGTGCCAGCTCACCACTTGGAGGGTATACGCAGTATTTT.

V and J are TRBV5-1 and TRBJ2-1, with D perhaps matching TRBD2 (5 bases). V lost 7 bases and J lost 5, with 16 bases in between. CDR1 and CDR2 from the germline V gene are SGHRS and YFSETQ. The CDR3 length is 14 residues. The CDR3 here is CASYPELANNEQFF. CDR3 coding DNA: TGCGCCAGCTACCCTGAGCTAGCCAACAATGAGCAGTTCTTC.